This T cell receptor (beta chain) was found in a study of T cell changes during pregnancy in multiple sclerosis. From germline, CDR1 is SGHDT and CDR2 YYEEEE. Trimming took off 4 bases at V and 5 bases at J, with 13 bases between the two ends. CDR3 length: 13 amino acids. Assay: immunoSEQ multiplex PCR; the TCRdb copy retains only in-frame clones and omits some. The sample holds approximately 61,000 clones; roughly 88% are singletons and the top ten take under 2%. This TCR was recovered from a female donor with multiple sclerosis, enrolled in a pregnancy study. The J gene is TRBJ2-7, the V gene TRBV5-6; perhaps TRBD2 as D (5 bases). The material was peripheral blood, obtained in the first trimester of pregnancy. The CDR3 loop reads CASSPGSRDEQYF. Written as DNA, the CDR3 is TGTGCCAGCAGCCCGGGGTCAAGAGACGAGCAGTACTTC.